This T cell receptor beta chain comes out of a study of blood T cell repertoires in COVID-19. As for the study in general: The origin of the acute and convalescent COVID-19 samples was the United States, Italy and Spain. Sample material is recorded as cDNA or gDNA derived from T cells, B-cell-depleted T cells, or PBMCs.

Germline CDR1 reads MNHEY; CDR2 reads SMNVEV (reference sequence). This CDR3 spans 14 amino acids. The ends were cut back, 6 bases at V and 0 bases at J, with 11 bases in the middle. Authors' data handling: Amplification with reference gene primers provided the estimates of nucleated cell counts. Generated by immunoSEQ multiplex PCR, the TCRdb table keeps only in-frame clones and is missing some. V and J calls and clone size are those listed in that table; D and trimming were worked out from the DNA. The top ten clones hold roughly a third of a sample with about 100,000 clones, almost 80% of them seen once.

The genes are TRBV27 and TRBJ1-2, with D perhaps TRBD1 (5 bases). The sample taken for sequencing was peripheral blood. The sequence was obtained from a man between 65 and 85 years old with active or convalescent COVID-19. The CDR3 sequence: CASRRGQTNYGYTF. The DNA for the CDR3 is TGTGCCAGCAGAAGGGGTCAGACTAACTATGGCTACACCTTC.